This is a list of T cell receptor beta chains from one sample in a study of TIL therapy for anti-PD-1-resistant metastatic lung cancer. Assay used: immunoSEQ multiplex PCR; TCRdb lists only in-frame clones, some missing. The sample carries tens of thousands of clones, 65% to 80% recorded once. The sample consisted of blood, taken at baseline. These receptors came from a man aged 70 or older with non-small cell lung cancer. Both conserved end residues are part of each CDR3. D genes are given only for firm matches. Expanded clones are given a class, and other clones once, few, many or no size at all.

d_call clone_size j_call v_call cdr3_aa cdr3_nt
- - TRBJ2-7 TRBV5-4 CASSLDSFNSYEQYF TGTGCCAGCAGCTTGGACAGCTTTAATTCCTACGAGCAGTACTTC
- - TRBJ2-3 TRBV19 CASSIGQSTDTQYF TGTGCCAGTAGTATAGGGCAGAGCACAGATACGCAGTATTTT
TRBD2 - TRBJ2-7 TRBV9 CASSVLAGANEQYF TGTGCCAGCAGCGTACTAGCGGGAGCGAACGAGCAGTACTTC
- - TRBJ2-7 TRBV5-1 CASSLAGNSYEQYF TGCGCCAGCAGCTTGGCTGGCAACTCCTACGAGCAGTACTTC
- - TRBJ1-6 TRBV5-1 CASSPDPGGSSPLHF TGCGCCAGCAGCCCGGACCCTGGCGGTAGTTCACCCCTCCACTTT
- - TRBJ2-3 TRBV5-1 CASNLGRAQSRSDTQYF TGCGCCAGCAACTTGGGACGAGCCCAATCCCGATCGGATACGCAGTATTTT
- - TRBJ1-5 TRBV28 CASSLQGGPSQPQHF TGTGCCAGCAGTTTGCAGGGAGGGCCGAGTCAGCCCCAGCATTTT
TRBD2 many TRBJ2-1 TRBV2 CASTLGLAASNEQFF TGTGCCAGCACTCTGGGACTAGCGGCTAGTAATGAGCAGTTCTTC
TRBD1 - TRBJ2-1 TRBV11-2 CASSLGTGGNEQFF TGTGCCAGCAGCTTAGGGACAGGGGGCAATGAGCAGTTCTTC
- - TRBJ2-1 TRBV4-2 CASSQDWSSYNEQFF TGTGCCAGCAGCCAAGATTGGAGCTCCTACAATGAGCAGTTCTTC
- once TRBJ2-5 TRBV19 CASSRAGRPETQYF TGTGCCAGTAGTAGGGCAGGTCGTCCGGAGACCCAGTACTTC
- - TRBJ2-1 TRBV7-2 CASRQGLQNLYNEQFF TGTGCCAGCAGGCAAGGACTACAAAACTTGTACAATGAGCAGTTCTTC
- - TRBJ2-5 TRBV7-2 CASSLVSGRRGETQYF TGTGCCAGCAGCTTAGTTTCGGGGAGAAGGGGGGAGACCCAGTACTTC
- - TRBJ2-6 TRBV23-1 CASSQSEQRHQPSGANVLTF TGCGCCAGCAGTCAATCGGAGCAGCGGCATCAACCCTCTGGGGCCAACGTCCTGACTTTC
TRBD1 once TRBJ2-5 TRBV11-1 CASSLGTGVETQYF TGTGCCAGCAGCTTAGGGACAGGGGTAGAGACCCAGTACTTC
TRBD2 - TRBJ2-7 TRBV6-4 CASSDGGRAYEQYF TGTGCCAGCAGTGACGGGGGGAGGGCTTACGAGCAGTACTTC
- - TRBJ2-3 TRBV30 CAWSVSDTQYF TGTGCCTGGAGTGTATCAGATACGCAGTATTTT
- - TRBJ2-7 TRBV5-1 CASSIDSGYEQYF TGCGCCAGCAGCATCGATAGTGGCTACGAGCAGTACTTC
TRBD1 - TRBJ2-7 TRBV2 CASTRPLQGSNEQYF TGTGCCAGCACCAGGCCCCTACAGGGGTCTAACGAGCAGTACTTC
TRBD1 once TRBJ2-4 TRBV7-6 CASSPGQGNIQYF TGTGCCAGCAGCCCGGGACAGGGGAACATTCAGTACTTC
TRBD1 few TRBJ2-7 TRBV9 CASSVGTGAEQYF TGTGCCAGCAGCGTAGGGACAGGGGCTGAGCAGTACTTC
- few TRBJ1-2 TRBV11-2 CASSLEQGSVGYTF TGTGCCAGCAGCTTAGAACAGGGTTCGGTTGGCTACACCTTC
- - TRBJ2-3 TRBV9 CASSVEGVDTQYF TGTGCCAGCAGCGTAGAAGGGGTGGATACGCAGTATTTT
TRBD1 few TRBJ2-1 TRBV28 CASSLFGTGYNEQFF TGTGCCAGCAGTTTATTTGGGACAGGATACAATGAGCAGTTCTTC
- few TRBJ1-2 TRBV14 CASSQDTGRKGYGYTF TGTGCCAGCAGCCAAGATACCGGCCGAAAGGGGTATGGCTACACCTTC
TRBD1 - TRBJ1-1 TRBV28 CASRAQDRGGTEAFF TGTGCCAGCAGAGCTCAGGACAGGGGAGGCACTGAAGCTTTCTTT
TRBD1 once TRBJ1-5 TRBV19 CASSPPGQYSNQPQHF TGTGCCAGTAGTCCCCCGGGACAGTATAGCAATCAGCCCCAGCATTTT
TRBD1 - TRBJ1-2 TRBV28 CASSLGRGPYGYTF TGTGCCAGCAGTTTGGGCAGGGGGCCTTATGGCTACACCTTC
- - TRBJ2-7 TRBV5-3 CARRLDRAGYEQYF TGTGCCAGAAGACTCGACAGAGCCGGCTACGAGCAGTACTTC
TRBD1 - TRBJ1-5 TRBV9 CASSPQGDNQPQHF TGTGCCAGCAGCCCACAGGGGGACAATCAGCCCCAGCATTTT
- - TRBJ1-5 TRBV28 CASNGGNGNQPQHF TGTGCCAGCAATGGAGGGAATGGCAATCAGCCCCAGCATTTT
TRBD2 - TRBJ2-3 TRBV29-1 CSGGEGRDTQYF TGCAGCGGGGGGGAGGGAAGGGATACGCAGTATTTT
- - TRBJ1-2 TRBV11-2 CASSLAGVRGYTF TGTGCCAGCAGCTTAGCTGGGGTACGGGGCTACACCTTC
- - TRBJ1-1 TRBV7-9 CASSQIQALKAFF TGTGCCAGCAGCCAGATCCAAGCCCTGAAGGCTTTCTTT
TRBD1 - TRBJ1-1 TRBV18 CASSPGGGGGAFF TGTGCCAGCTCACCTGGAGGGGGCGGTGGTGCTTTCTTT
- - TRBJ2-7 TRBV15 CATSSNNAYSYEQYF TGTGCCACCAGCAGTAATAATGCTTACTCCTACGAGCAGTACTTC
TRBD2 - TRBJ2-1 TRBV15 CATSRGTSGSNEQFF TGTGCCACCAGCAGAGGGACTAGCGGGAGCAATGAGCAGTTCTTC
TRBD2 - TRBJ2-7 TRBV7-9 CASSFKFGAGGTYEQYF TGTGCCAGCAGCTTCAAATTTGGAGCGGGAGGGACCTACGAGCAGTACTTC
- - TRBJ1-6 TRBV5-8 CASSNDKGSPLHF TGTGCCAGCAGCAACGACAAGGGTTCACCCCTCCACTTT
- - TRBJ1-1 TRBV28 CASSLRQRGTEAFF TGTGCCAGCAGTTTACGACAGAGGGGAACTGAAGCTTTCTTT
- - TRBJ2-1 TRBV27 CASSPRPAGLTRPEQFF TGTGCCAGCAGTCCCCGGCCAGCGGGTCTCACCAGGCCGGAGCAGTTCTTC
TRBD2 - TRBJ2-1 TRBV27 CASSERDRGLAGPYNEQFF TGTGCCAGCAGTGAACGAGACAGGGGACTAGCGGGGCCCTACAATGAGCAGTTCTTC
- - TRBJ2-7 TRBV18 CASSPLQNYEQYF TGTGCCAGCTCACCACTACAGAACTACGAGCAGTACTTC
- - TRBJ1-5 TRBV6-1 CASSEASRGNQPQHF TGTGCCAGCAGTGAAGCTAGCAGGGGTAATCAGCCCCAGCATTTT
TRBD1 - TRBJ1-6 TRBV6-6 CASSPNTGGFNSPLHF TGTGCCAGCAGTCCGAATACAGGGGGCTTCAATTCACCCCTCCACTTT
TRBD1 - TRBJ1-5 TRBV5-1 CASSFEGRGGSEPQHF TGCGCCAGCAGCTTTGAAGGCAGGGGGGGTTCGGAGCCCCAGCATTTT
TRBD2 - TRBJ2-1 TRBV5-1 CASSLGSGNEQFF TGCGCCAGCAGCTTAGGTAGCGGGAATGAGCAGTTCTTC
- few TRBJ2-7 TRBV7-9 CASTEQVSYEQYF TGTGCCAGCACTGAACAGGTCTCCTACGAGCAGTACTTC
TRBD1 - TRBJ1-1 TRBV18 CASSAGTGSNTEAFF TGTGCCAGCTCGGCCGGGACAGGGTCGAACACTGAAGCTTTCTTT
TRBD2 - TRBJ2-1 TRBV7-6 CASSARLATEQFF TGTGCCAGCAGCGCCCGACTAGCGACTGAGCAGTTCTTC
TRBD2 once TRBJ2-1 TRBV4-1 CASSQDGTSNEQFF TGCGCCAGCAGCCAAGATGGGACTAGTAATGAGCAGTTCTTC
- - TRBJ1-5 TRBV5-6 CASSWGGALSQPQHF TGTGCCAGCAGCTGGGGAGGGGCCCTTAGCCAGCCCCAGCATTTT
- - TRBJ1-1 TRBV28 CASSPGPLGTEAFF TGTGCCAGCAGTCCCGGACCGCTCGGCACTGAAGCTTTCTTT
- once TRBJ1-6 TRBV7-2 CASSLGPPNSPLHF TGTGCCAGCAGCCTCGGGCCTCCTAATTCACCCCTCCACTTT